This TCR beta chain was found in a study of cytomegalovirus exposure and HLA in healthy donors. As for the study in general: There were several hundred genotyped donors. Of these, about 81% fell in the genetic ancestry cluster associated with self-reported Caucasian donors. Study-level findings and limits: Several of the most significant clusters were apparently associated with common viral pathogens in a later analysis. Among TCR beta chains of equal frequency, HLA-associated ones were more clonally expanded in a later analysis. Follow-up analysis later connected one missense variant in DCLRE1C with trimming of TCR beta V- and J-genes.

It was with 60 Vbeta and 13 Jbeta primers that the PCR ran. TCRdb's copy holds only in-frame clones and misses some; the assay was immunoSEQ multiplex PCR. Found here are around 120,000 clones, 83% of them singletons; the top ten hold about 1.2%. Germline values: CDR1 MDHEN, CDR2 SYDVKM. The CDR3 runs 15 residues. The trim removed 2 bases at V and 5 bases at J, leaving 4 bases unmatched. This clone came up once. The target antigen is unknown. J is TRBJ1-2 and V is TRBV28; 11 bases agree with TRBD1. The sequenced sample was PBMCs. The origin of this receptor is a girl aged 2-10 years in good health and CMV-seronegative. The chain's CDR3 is CASSLSGQGAYGYTF. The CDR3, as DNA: TGTGCCAGCAGTTTAAGTGGACAGGGGGCGTATGGCTACACCTTC.